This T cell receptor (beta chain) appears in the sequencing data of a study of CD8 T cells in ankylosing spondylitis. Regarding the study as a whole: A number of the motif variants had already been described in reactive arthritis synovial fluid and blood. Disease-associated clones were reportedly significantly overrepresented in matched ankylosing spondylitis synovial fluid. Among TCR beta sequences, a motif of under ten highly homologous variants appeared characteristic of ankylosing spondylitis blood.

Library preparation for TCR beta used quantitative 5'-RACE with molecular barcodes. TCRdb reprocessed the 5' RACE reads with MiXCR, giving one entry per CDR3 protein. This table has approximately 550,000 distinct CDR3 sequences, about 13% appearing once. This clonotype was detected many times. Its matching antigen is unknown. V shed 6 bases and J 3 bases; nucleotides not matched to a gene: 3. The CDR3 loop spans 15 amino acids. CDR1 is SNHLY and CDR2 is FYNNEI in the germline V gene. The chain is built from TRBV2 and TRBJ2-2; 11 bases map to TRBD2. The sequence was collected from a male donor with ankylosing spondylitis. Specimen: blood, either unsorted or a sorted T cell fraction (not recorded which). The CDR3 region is CASSPTSGDTGELFF. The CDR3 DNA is TGTGCCAGCAGCCCGACTAGCGGGGACACCGGGGAGCTGTTTTTT.